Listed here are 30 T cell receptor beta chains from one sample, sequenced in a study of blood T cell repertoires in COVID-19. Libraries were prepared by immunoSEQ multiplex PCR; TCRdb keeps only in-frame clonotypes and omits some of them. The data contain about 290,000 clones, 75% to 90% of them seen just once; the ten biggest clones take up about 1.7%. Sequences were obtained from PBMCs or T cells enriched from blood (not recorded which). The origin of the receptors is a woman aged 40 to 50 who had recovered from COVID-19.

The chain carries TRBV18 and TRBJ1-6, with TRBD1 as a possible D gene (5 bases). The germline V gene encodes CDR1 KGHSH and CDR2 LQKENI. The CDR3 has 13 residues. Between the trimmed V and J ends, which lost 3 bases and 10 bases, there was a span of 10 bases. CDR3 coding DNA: TGTGCCAGCTCACCCGGACAATTATCACCCCTCCACTTT. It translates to CASSPGQLSPLHF.

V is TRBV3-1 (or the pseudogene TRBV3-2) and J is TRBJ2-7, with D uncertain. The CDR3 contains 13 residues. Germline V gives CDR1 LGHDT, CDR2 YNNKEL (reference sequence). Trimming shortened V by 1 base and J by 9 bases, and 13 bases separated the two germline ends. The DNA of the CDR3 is TGTGCCAGCAGCCAAGGGGCCCAGGCCGGGCAGTACTTC. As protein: CASSQGAQAGQYF.

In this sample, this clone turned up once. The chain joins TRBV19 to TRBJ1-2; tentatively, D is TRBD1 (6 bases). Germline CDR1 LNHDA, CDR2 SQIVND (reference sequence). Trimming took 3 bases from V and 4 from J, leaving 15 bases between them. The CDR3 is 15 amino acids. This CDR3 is CASSMPLGQSYGYTF. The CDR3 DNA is TGTGCCAGTAGTATGCCCCTTGGACAGTCCTATGGCTACACCTTC.

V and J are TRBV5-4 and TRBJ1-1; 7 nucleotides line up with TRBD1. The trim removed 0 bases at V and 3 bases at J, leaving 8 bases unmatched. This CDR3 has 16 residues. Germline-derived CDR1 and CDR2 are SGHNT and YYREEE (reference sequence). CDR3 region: CASSLEGARQDTEAFF. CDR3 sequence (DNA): TGTGCCAGCAGCTTGGAGGGGGCCCGCCAGGACACTGAAGCTTTCTTT.

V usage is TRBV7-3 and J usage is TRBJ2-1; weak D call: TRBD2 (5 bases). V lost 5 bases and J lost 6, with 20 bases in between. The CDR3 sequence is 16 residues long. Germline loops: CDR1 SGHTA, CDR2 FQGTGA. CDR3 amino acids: CASSPSGGLRINEQFF. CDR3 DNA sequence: TGTGCCAGCAGCCCGTCTGGCGGGTTACGCATCAATGAGCAGTTCTTC.

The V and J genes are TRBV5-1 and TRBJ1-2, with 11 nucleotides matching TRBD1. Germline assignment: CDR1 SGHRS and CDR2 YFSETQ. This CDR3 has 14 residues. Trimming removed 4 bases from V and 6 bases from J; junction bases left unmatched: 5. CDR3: CASSKDRGRDGYTF. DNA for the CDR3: TGCGCCAGCAGCAAGGACAGGGGGCGCGATGGCTACACCTTC.

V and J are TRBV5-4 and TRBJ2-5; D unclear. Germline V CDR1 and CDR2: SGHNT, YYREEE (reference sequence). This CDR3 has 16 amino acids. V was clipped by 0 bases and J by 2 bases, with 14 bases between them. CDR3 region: CASSLGSRLTQETQYF. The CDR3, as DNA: TGTGCCAGCAGCTTGGGATCCCGACTTACACAAGAGACCCAGTACTTC. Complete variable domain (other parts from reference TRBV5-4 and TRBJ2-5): ETGVTQSPTHLIKTRGQQVTLRCSSQSGHNTVSWYQQALGQGPQFIFQYYREEENGRGNFPPRFSGLQFPNYSSELNVNALELDDSALYLCASSLGSRLTQETQYFGPGTRLLVL.

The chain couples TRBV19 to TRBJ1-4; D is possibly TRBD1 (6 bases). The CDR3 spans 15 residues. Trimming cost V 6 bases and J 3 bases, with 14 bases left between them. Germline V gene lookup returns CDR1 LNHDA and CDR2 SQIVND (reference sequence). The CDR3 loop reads CASSSAGVSNEKLFF. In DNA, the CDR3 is TGTGCCAGTAGCTCCGCAGGGGTGTCTAATGAAAAACTGTTTTTT.

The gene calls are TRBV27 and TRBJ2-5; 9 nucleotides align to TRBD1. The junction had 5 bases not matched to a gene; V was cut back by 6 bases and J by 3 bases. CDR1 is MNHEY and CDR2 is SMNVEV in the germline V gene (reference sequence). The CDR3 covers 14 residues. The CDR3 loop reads CASSRQGGKETQYF. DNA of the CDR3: TGTGCCAGCAGCCGACAGGGGGGAAAAGAGACCCAGTACTTC.

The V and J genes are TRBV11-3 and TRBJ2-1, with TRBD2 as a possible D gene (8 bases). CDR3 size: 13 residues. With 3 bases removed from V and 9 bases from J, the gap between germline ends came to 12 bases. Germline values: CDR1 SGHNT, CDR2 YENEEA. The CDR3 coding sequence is TGTGCCAGCAGCTTCGGGAGGGACAGTGAGCAGTTCTTC. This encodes CASSFGRDSEQFF. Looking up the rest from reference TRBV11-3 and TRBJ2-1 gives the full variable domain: EAGVVQSPRYKIIEKKQPVAFWCNPISGHNTLYWYLQNLGQGPELLIRYENEEAVDDSQLPKDRFSAERLKGVDSTLKIQPAELGDSAVYLCASSFGRDSEQFFGPGTRLTVL.

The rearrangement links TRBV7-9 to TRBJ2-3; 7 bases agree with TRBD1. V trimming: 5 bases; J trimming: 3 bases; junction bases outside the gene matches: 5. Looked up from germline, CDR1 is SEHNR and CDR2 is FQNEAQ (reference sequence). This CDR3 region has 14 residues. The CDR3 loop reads CASSDKTGTDTQYF. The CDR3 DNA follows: TGTGCCAGCAGCGACAAGACAGGGACAGATACGCAGTATTTT.

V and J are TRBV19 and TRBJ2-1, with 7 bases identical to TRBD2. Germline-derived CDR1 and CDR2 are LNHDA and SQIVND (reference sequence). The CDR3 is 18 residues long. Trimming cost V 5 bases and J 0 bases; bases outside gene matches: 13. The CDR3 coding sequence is TGTGCCAGTAGTCCCTCCGTGTTTGGCGGGAGCTCCTACAATGAGCAGTTCTTC. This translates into CASSPSVFGGSSYNEQFF.

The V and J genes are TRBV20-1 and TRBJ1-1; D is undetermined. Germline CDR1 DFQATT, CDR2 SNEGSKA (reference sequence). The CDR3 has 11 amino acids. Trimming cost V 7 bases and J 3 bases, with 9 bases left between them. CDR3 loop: CSVERYTEAFF. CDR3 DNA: TGCAGTGTAGAGCGTTACACTGAAGCTTTCTTT.

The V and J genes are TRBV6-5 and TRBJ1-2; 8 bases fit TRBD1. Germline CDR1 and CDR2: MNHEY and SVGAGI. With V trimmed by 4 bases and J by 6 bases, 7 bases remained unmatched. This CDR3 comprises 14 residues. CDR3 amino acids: CASSLFTGGHGYTF. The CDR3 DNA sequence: TGTGCCAGCAGTTTATTCACAGGGGGTCATGGCTACACCTTC.

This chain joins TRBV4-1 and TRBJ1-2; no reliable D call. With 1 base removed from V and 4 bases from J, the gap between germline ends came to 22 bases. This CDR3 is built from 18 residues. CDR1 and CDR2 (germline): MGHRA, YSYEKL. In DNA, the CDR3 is TGCGCCAGCAGCCAAGGAGGGCCGGAGGAGGGAAGAGTCTATGGCTACACCTTC. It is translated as CASSQGGPEEGRVYGYTF.

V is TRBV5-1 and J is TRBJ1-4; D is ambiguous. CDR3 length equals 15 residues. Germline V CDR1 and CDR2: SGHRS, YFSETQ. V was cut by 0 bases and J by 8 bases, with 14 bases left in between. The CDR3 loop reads CASSLATTLEEKLFF. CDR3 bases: TGCGCCAGCAGCTTGGCGACAACTCTCGAAGAAAAACTGTTTTTT.

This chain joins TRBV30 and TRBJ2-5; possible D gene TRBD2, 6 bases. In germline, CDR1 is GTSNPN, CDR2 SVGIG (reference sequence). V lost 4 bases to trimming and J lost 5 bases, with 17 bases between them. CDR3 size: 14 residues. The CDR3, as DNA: TGTGCCTGGACTCGCCCGGCAAGCGGGGAGACCCAGTACTTC. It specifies CAWTRPASGETQYF. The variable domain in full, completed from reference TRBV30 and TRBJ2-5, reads SQTIHQWPATLVQPVGSPLSLECTVEGTSNPNLYWYRQAAGRGLQLLFYSVGIGQISSEVPQNLSASRPQDRQFILSSKKLLLSDSGFYLCAWTRPASGETQYFGPGTRLLVL.

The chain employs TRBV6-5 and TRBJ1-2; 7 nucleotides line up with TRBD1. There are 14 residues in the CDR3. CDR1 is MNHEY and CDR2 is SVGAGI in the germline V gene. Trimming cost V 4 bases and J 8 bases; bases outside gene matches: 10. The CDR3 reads CASSLRQGSRGYTF. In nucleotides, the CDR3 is TGTGCCAGCAGTTTAAGACAGGGTTCTCGGGGCTACACCTTC.

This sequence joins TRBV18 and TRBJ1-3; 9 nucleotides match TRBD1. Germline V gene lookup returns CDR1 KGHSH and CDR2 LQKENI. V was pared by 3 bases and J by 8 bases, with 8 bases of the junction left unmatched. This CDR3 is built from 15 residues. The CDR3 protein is CASSPSGTGTHTIYF. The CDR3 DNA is TGTGCCAGCTCACCTTCCGGGACAGGGACACACACCATATATTTT. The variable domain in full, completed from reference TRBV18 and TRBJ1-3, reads NAGVMQNPRHLVRRRGQEARLRCSPMKGHSHVYWYRQLPEEGLKFMVYLQKENIIDESGMPKERFSAEFPKEGPSILRIQQVVRGDSAAYFCASSPSGTGTHTIYFGEGSWLTVV.

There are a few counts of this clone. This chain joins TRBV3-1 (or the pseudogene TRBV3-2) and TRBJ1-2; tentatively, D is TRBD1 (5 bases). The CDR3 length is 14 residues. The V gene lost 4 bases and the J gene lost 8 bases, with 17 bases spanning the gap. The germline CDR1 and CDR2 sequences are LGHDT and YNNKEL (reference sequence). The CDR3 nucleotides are TGTGCCAGCAGCCCCTCCAGGGAAGGGTACGGCTACACCTTC. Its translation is CASSPSREGYGYTF.

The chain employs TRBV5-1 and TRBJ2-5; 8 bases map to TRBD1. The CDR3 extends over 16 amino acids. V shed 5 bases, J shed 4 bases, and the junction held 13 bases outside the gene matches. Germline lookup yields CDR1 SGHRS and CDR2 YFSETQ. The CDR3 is CASRPDRTGGAETQYF. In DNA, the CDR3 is TGCGCCAGCAGGCCGGATCGCACAGGGGGAGCAGAGACCCAGTACTTC. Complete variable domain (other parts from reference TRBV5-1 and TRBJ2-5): KAGVTQTPRYLIKTRGQQVTLSCSPISGHRSVSWYQQTPGQGLQFLFEYFSETQRNKGNFPGRFSGRQFSNSRSEMNVSTLELGDSALYLCASRPDRTGGAETQYFGPGTRLLVL.

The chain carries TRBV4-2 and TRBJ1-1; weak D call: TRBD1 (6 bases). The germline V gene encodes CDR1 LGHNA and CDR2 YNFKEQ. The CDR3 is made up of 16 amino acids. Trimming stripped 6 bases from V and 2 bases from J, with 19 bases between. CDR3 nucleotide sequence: TGTGCCAGCAGATCAGGGACACGGCTTTCTAACACTGAAGCTTTCTTT. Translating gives CASRSGTRLSNTEAFF.

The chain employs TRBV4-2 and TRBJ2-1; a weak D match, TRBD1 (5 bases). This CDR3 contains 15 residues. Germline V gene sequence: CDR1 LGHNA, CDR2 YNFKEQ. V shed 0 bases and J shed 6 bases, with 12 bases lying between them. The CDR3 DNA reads TGTGCCAGCAGCCAAGATCTCCCAGGGCCCAATGAGCAGTTCTTC. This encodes CASSQDLPGPNEQFF.

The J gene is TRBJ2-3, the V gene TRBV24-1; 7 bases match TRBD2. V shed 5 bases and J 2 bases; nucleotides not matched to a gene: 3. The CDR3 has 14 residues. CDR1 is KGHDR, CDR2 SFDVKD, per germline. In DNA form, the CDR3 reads TGTGCCACCAGTGCTAGCGGAGTCACAGATACGCAGTATTTT. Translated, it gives CATSASGVTDTQYF.

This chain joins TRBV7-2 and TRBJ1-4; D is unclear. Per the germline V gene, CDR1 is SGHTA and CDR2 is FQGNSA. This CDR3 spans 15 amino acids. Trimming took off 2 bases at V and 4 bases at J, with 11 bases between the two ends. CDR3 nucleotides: TGTGCCAGCAGCTTAATCGCCCGAGTTAATGAAAAACTGTTTTTT. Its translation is CASSLIARVNEKLFF.

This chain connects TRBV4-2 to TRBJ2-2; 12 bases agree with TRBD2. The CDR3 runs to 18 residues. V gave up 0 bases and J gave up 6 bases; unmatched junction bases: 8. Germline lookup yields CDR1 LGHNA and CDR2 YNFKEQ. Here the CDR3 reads CASSQERRLAGDAGELFF. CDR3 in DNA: TGTGCCAGCAGCCAAGAACGGAGACTAGCGGGAGATGCCGGGGAGCTGTTTTTT.

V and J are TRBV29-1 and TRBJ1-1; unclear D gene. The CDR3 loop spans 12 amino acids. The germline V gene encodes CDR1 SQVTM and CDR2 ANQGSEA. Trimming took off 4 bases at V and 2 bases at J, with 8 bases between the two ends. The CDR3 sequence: CSVATRNTEAFF. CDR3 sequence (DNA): TGCAGCGTTGCCACACGTAACACTGAAGCTTTCTTT. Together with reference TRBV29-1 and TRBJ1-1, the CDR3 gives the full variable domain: SAVISQKPSRDICQRGTSLTIQCQVDSQVTMMFWYRQQPGQSLTLIATANQGSEATYESGFVIDKFPISRPNLTFSTLTVSNMSPEDSSIYLCSVATRNTEAFFGQGTRLTVV.

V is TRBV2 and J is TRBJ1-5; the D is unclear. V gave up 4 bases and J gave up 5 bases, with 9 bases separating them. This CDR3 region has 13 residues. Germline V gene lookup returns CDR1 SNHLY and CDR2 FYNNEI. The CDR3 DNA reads TGTGCCAGCAGTGTTAGGAGAGATCAGCCCCAGCATTTT. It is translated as CASSVRRDQPQHF.

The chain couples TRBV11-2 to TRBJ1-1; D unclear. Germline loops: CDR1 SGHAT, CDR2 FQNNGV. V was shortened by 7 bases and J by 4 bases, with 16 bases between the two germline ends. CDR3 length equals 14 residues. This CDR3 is CASIPTARGTEAFF. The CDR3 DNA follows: TGTGCCAGCATCCCCACAGCACGGGGCACTGAAGCTTTCTTT.

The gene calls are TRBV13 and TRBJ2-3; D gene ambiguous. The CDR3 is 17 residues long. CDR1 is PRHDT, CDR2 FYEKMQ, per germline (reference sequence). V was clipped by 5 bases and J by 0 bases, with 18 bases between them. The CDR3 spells CASSQKSSATSTDTQYF. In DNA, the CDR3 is TGTGCCAGCAGCCAAAAGTCGAGCGCAACTAGCACAGATACGCAGTATTTT.